The 4 T cell receptor beta chains below come from one sample, sequenced in a study of T-cell memory formation after mild COVID-19. TCRdb itself ran the 5' RACE reads through MiXCR, one entry per CDR3 protein. The top ten hold approximately 12% of the sample, which has 300,000 to 400,000 distinct CDR3 sequences, 25% to 30% seen once. The material sequenced was PBMCs or a T cell subset sorted from them (not recorded which). These receptors were taken from an adult woman who had mild COVID-19 (a few samples of this study predate the infection). Cell type and time point are not known.

This clonotype was recorded a few times. CDR3 loop: CASSLNPGAAGELFF. The DNA of the CDR3 is TGTGCCAGCAGCTTAAACCCGGGGGCGGCCGGGGAGCTGTTTTTT. The chain combines TRBV7-3 with TRBJ2-2, with D perhaps matching TRBD1 or TRBD2 (6 bases each). The length of the CDR3 is 15 residues. V was pared by 1 base and J by 6 bases, with 12 bases between. Germline V gene data show CDR1 as SGHTA and CDR2 as FQGTGA. The whole variable domain, remainder taken from reference TRBV7-3 and TRBJ2-2, is GAGVSQTPSNKVTEKGKYVELRCDPISGHTALYWYRQSLGQGPEFLIYFQGTGAADDSGLPNDRFFAVRPEGSVSTLKIQRTERGDSAVYLCASSLNPGAAGELFFGEGSRLTVL.

The CDR3 DNA reads as TGTGCCAGCAGTGATACAGGGAGGCCGTTCAATGAGCAGTTCTTC. Translated, it gives CASSDTGRPFNEQFF. The gene calls are TRBV12-3 or TRBV12-4 and TRBJ2-1; D may be TRBD1 or TRBD2 (6 bases each). The ends were cut back, 5 bases at V and 6 bases at J, with 17 bases in the middle. The CDR3 has 15 amino acids.

V is TRBV3-1 and J is TRBJ2-1; D unclear. This CDR3 spans 15 amino acids. The V gene lost 10 bases and the J gene lost 6 bases, with 22 bases spanning the gap. Germline assignment: CDR1 LGHDT and CDR2 YNNKEL (reference sequence). The CDR3, as DNA: TGTGCCACCAGAAGGGTTCCGGGTAGTCGCAATGAGCAGTTCTTC. The encoded protein is CATRRVPGSRNEQFF.

The chain uses TRBV6-2 or TRBV6-3 and TRBJ2-5, with D perhaps given as TRBD1 or TRBD2 (5 bases each). The CDR3 runs to 15 residues. The germline CDR1 and CDR2 sequences are MNHEY and SVGEGT. With 0 bases removed from V and 1 base from J, the gap between germline ends came to 9 bases. In DNA form, the CDR3 reads TGTGCCAGCAGTTACTCGGGGACCCCCCAAGAGACCCAGTACTTC. Its translation: CASSYSGTPQETQYF.